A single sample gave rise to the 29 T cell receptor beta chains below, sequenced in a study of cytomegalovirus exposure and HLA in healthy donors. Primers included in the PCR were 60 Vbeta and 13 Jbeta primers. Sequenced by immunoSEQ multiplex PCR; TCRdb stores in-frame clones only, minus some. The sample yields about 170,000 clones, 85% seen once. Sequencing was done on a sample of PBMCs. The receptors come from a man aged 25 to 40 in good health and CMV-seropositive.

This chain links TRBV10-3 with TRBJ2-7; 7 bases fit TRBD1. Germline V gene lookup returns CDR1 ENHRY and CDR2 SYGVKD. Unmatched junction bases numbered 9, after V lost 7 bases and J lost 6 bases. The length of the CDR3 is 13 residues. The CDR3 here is CAINDGQVVEQYF. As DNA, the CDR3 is TGTGCCATCAACGACGGACAGGTGGTCGAGCAGTACTTC.

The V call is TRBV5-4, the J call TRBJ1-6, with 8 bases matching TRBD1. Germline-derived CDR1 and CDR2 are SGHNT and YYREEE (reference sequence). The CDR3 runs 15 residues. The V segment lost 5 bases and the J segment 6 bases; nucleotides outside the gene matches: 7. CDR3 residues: CASRSGGASNSPLHF. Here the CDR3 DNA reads TGTGCCAGCAGGTCAGGGGGCGCAAGTAATTCACCCCTCCACTTT.

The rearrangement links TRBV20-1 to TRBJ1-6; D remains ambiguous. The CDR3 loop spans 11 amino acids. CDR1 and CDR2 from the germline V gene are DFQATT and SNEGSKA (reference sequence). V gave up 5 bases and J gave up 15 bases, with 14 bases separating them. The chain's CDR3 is CSAREDFGLHF. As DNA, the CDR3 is TGCAGTGCTCGGGAAGACTTTGGCCTCCACTTT.

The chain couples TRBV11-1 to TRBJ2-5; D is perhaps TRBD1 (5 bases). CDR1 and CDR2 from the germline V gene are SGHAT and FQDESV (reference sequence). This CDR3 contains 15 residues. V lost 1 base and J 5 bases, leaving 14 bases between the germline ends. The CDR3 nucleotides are TGTGCCAGCAGCTTAGTGAGTCAGGGAAGTGAGACCCAGTACTTC. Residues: CASSLVSQGSETQYF.

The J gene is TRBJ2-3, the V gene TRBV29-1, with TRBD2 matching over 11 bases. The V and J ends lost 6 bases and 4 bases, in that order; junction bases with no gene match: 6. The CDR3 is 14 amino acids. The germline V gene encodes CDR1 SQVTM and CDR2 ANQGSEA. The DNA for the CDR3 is TGCAGCGTCGATAGCGGGAGGGGAGCAGATACGCAGTATTTT. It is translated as CSVDSGRGADTQYF.

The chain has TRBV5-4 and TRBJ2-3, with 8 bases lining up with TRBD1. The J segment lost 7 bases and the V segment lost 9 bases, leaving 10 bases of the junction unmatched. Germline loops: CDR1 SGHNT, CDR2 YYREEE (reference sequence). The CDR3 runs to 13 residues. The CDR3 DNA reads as TGTGCCATTATGGACAGGGTGGGATATACGCAGTATTTT. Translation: CAIMDRVGYTQYF.

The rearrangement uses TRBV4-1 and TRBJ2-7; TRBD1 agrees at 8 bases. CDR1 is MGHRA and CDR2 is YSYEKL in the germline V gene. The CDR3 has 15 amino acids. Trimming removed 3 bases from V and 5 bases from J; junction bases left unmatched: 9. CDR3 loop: CASSHELRGQDEQYF. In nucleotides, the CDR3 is TGCGCCAGCAGCCACGAACTCAGGGGGCAGGACGAGCAGTACTTC.

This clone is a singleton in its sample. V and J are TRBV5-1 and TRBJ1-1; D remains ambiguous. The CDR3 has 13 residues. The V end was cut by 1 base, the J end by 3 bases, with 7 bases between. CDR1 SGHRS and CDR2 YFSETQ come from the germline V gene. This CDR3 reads CASSLSLDTEAFF. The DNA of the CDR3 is TGCGCCAGCAGCTTGAGCTTGGACACTGAAGCTTTCTTT.

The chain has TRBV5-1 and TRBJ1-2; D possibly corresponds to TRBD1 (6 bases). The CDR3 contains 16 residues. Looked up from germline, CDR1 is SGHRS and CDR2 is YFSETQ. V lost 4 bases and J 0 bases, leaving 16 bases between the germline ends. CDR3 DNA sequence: TGCGCCAGCAGCATTGATCGGACAGCAACTAACTATGGCTACACCTTC. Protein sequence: CASSIDRTATNYGYTF.

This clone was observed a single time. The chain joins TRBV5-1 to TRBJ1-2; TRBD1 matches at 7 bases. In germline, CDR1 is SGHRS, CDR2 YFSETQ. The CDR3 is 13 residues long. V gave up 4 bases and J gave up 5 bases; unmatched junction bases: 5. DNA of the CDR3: TGCGCCAGCAGCCCCGGACAGGAATATGGCTACACCTTC. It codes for CASSPGQEYGYTF.

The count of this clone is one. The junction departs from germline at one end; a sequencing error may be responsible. CDR3 sequence reads: CSSIPGNDYGYTF. CDR3 nucleotides: TGTTCCAGCATCCCAGGGAATGACTATGGCTACACCTTC. The chain has TRBV7-9 and TRBJ1-2; D may be TRBD1 (5 bases). CDR3 length: 13 residues. Germline V lookup: CDR1 SEHNR, CDR2 FQNEAQ (reference sequence).

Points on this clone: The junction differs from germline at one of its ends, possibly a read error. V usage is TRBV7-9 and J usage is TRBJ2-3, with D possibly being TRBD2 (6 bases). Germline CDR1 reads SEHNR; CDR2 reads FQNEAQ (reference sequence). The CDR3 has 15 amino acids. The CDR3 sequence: CSSSPRLVGADTQYF. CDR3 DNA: TGTTCCAGCAGTCCAAGACTAGTCGGGGCAGATACGCAGTATTTT.

CDR3: CSADRGETQYF. In DNA form, the CDR3 reads TGCAGCGCTGACAGGGGAGAGACCCAGTACTTC. J is TRBJ2-5 and V is TRBV29-1; the match to TRBD1 covers 8 bases. The ends lost 7 bases at V and 4 bases at J; junction bases unmatched: 2. The CDR3 has 11 residues. Germline V gene sequence: CDR1 SQVTM, CDR2 ANQGSEA.

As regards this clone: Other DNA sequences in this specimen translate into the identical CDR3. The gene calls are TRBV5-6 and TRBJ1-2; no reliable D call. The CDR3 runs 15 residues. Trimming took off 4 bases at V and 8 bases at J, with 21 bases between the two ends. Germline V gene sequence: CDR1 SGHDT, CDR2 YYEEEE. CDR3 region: CASSPDGELMWGYTF. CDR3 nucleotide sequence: TGTGCCAGCAGCCCGGACGGGGAATTAATGTGGGGCTACACCTTC.

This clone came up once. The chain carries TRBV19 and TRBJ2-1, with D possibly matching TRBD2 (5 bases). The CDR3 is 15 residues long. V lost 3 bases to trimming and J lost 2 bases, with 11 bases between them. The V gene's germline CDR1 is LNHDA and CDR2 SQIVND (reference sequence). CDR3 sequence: CASSILGGTYNEQFF. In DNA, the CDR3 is TGTGCCAGTAGTATTCTCGGAGGAACCTACAATGAGCAGTTCTTC.

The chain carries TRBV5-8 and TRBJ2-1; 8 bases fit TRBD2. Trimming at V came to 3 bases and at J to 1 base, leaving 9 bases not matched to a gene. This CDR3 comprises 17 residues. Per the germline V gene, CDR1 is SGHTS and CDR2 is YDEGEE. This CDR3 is CASSSGGLARSYNEQFF. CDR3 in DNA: TGTGCCAGCAGCTCGGGTGGACTAGCCCGGTCCTACAATGAGCAGTTCTTC.

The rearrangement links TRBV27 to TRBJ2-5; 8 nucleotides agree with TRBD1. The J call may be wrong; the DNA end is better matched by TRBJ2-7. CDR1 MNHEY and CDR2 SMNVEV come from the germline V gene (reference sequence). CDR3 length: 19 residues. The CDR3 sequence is CASSLSMAWTGPSSYEQYF. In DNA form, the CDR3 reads TGTGCCAGCAGTTTATCGATGGCCTGGACAGGGCCCAGCTCCTACGAGCAGTACTTC.

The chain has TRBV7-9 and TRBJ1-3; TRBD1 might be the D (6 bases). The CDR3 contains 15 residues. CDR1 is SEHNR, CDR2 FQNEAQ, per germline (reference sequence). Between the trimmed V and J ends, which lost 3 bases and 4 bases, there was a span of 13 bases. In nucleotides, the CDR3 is TGTGCCAGCAGCTTCACAGGGCTTACCGGAAACACCATATATTTT. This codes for CASSFTGLTGNTIYF.

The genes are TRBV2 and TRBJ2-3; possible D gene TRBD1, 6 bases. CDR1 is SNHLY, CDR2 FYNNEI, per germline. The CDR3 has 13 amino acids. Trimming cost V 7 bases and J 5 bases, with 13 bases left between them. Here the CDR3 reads CASTRGWEDTQYF. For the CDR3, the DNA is TGTGCCAGCACTAGGGGGTGGGAAGATACGCAGTATTTT.

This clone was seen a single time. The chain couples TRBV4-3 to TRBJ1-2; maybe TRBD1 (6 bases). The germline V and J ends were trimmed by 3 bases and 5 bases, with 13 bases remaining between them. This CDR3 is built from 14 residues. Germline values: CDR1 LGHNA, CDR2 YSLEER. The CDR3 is CASSQAGTWYGYTF. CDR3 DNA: TGCGCCAGCAGCCAGGCCGGGACATGGTATGGCTACACCTTC.

DNA of the CDR3: TGTGCCAGCATCTTCTTTTTGGTAGCGGGGGGCGGTGAGCAGTTCTTC. Translation gives CASIFFLVAGGGEQFF. The chain links TRBV2 to TRBJ2-1; TRBD2 matches 10 bases. Germline V gene sequence: CDR1 SNHLY, CDR2 FYNNEI. The V and J ends lost 7 bases and 9 bases, in that order; junction bases with no gene match: 15. This CDR3 is 16 amino acids long.

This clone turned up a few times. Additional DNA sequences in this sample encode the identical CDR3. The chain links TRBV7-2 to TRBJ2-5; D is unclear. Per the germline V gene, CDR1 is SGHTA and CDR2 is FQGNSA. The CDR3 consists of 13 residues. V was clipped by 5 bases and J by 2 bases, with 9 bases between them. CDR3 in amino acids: CASSLWAQETQYF. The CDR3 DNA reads TGTGCCAGCAGCCTATGGGCTCAAGAGACCCAGTACTTC.

The DNA of the CDR3 is TGCAGCGTTAGAGGGGCAGCGGGAGCCCCCTCCTACGAGCAGTACTTC. Its translation: CSVRGAAGAPSYEQYF. This chain links TRBV29-1 with TRBJ2-7, with 8 bases matching TRBD2. Looked up from germline, CDR1 is SQVTM and CDR2 is ANQGSEA. V lost 5 bases, J lost 0 bases, and 12 bases stayed unmatched. The CDR3 runs 16 residues.

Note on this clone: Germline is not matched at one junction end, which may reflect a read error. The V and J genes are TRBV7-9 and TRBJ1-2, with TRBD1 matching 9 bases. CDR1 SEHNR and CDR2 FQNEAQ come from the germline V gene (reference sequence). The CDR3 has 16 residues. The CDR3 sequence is CSSSLVPGQGLYGYTF. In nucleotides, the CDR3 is TGTTCCAGCAGCTTAGTACCGGGACAGGGCCTTTATGGCTACACCTTC.

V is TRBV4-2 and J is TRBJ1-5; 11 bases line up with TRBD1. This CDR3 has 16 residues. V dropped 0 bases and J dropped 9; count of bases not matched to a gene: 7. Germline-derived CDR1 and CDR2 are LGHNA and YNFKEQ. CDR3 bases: TGTGCCAGCAGCCAAGATCAGGGACAGGGGGGTTTGCCCCAGCATTTT. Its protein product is CASSQDQGQGGLPQHF.

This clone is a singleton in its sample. This chain's CDR3 is CASSWGGQLNEQFF. As DNA, the CDR3 is TGCGCCAGCAGCTGGGGGGGACAACTCAATGAGCAGTTCTTC. This rearrangement joins TRBV5-1 to TRBJ2-1; TRBD2 is a possible D gene (7 bases). CDR3 length: 14 amino acids. Germline V gives CDR1 SGHRS, CDR2 YFSETQ. Between the trimmed V and J ends, which lost 3 bases and 6 bases, there was a span of 13 bases.

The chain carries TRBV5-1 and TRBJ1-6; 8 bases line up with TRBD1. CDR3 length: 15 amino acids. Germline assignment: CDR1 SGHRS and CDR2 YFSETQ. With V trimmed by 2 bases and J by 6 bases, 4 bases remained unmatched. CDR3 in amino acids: CASSLQGEGNSPLHF. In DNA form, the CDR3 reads TGCGCCAGCAGCTTACAGGGGGAGGGTAATTCACCCCTCCACTTT.

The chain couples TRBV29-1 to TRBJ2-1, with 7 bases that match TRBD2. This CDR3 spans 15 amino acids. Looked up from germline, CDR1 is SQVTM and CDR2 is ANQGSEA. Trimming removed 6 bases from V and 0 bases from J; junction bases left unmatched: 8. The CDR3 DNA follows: TGCAGCGTCGGCATGGCTAGCGGCTCCTACAATGAGCAGTTCTTC. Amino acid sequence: CSVGMASGSYNEQFF.

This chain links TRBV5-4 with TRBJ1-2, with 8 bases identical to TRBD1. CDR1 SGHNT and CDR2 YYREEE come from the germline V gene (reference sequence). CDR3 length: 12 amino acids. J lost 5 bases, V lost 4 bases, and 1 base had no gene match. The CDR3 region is CASSDRGYGYTF. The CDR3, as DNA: TGTGCCAGCAGCGACAGGGGATATGGCTACACCTTC.